A single TCR beta chain is shown here with its context. The CDR3 extends over 20 amino acids. The trim removed 6 bases at V and 2 bases at J, leaving 21 bases unmatched. The germline V gene has CDR1 MNHEY and CDR2 SVGEGT. This sample is drawn from a study of patients and donors after allogeneic stem cell transplantation. TCRdb called the RT-PCR reads again in MiXCR, with one record for every CDR3 protein. The sample contains tens of thousands of distinct CDR3 sequences, roughly 5.1% of which appear only once. What was sequenced was blood, either unsorted or a sorted T cell fraction (not recorded which). The clonotype originates from a human donor who was either an allogeneic HSCT recipient or a stem cell or donor lymphocyte infusion donor (not recorded which). It is not recorded whose cells these are; they may come from a transplant donor. The chain joins TRBV6-2 or TRBV6-3 to TRBJ2-3; 9 bases agree with TRBD2. The CDR3 sequence: CASSSTGLAPRVGFTDTQYF. In DNA form, the CDR3 reads TGTGCCAGCAGCTCCACGGGACTAGCTCCTCGGGTGGGATTCACAGATACGCAGTATTTT.